This T cell receptor (beta chain) was observed in a study of human T cells and chemical hapten exposure. Study-wide context: All through the approximately 22-week study, the scalp of each patient received diphenylcyclopropenone doses weekly. Per-sample TCR yields varied mainly from small pooled library volume differences. The cohort included alopecia areata under or over 50% scalp, totalis and universalis.

Indicated time point: patch test 3, about 24 weeks after DPC sensitization. The treatment was: therapeutic diphenylcyclopropenone sensitization with weekly scalp DPC. Unfractionated whole blood yielded total RNA. Via MiXCR, TCRdb re-called the RACE reads, giving one row per CDR3 protein. The data show 90,000 to 140,000 distinct CDR3 sequences, with under 40% seen just once and roughly 2.5% held by the top ten. This clonotype was detected only a few times. This CDR3 is built from 12 residues. CDR1 is LNHNV and CDR2 is YYDKDF in the germline V gene (reference sequence). The V end was cut by 1 base, the J end by 6 bases, with 7 bases between.

This receptor was taken from a man aged 35 to 55 with alopecia areata. Some clones in this sample may be carry-over from other donors' samples. This sequence joins TRBV15 and TRBJ2-7; D uncertain. The source was whole blood, collected in connection with sensitization to the hapten diphenylcyclopropenone (DPC). The CDR3 DNA reads as TGTGCCACCAGCAGAGCTTTGCGCGAGCAGTACTTC. It specifies CATSRALREQYF.